The TCR beta chain under discussion was sequenced for a study of blood T cell repertoires in COVID-19. Clones were read by immunoSEQ multiplex PCR, and TCRdb kept only the in-frame ones, dropping some. The table includes some 240,000 clones, around nine tenths detected once. The V gene lost 3 bases and the J gene lost 0 bases, with 9 bases spanning the gap. The CDR3 has 16 amino acids. The germline CDR1 and CDR2 sequences are MNHEY and SVGAGI. The sample was peripheral blood. The chain combines TRBV6-5 with TRBJ1-6; tentative D call: TRBD1 (5 bases). The receptor comes from a man aged 60-69 years who had recovered from COVID-19. In DNA form, the CDR3 reads TGTGCCAGCAGTTATTACAGGAGCTCCTATAATTCACCCCTCCACTTT. This codes for CASSYYRSSYNSPLHF.